A single sample is the source of the 26 T cell receptor beta chains below, sequenced in a study of early T cells in non-severe SARS-CoV-2 infection. TCRdb reanalysed the 5' RACE reads using MiXCR and keeps one entry per CDR3 protein. The data contain tens of thousands of distinct CDR3 sequences, about 7.7% of them singletons. Material: whole blood, obtained at baseline. These receptors came from an adult who was a healthcare worker with PCR-confirmed SARS-CoV-2 infection or an uninfected control (not recorded which).

This clonotype was seen only a few times. The V gene is TRBV20-1, the J gene TRBJ2-2, with 12 bases aligning to TRBD2. CDR3 size: 13 residues. Looked up from germline, CDR1 is DFQATT and CDR2 is SNEGSKA (reference sequence). DNA of the CDR3: TGCACGGGACTAGCGGGTTCAACCGGGGAGCTGTTTTTT. Translating it yields CTGLAGSTGELFF.

By share, this clonotype counts as large. The genes are TRBV5-4 and TRBJ2-1, with 7 bases lining up with TRBD2. Trimming at V came to 0 bases and at J to 7 bases, leaving 10 bases not matched to a gene. Germline CDR1 reads SGHNT; CDR2 reads YYREEE (reference sequence). The CDR3 extends over 16 amino acids. The CDR3 DNA is TGTGCCAGCAGCTTGGCTTCTAGCGGTTCAGGAAATGAGCAGTTCTTC. It is translated as CASSLASSGSGNEQFF.

This clonotype was recorded at least ten times. The chain couples TRBV20-1 to TRBJ2-6, with 9 bases that match TRBD2. This CDR3 is built from 23 residues. The V gene end was trimmed by 0 bases and the J gene end by 0 bases; junction bases not matched to a gene: 21. Germline V lookup: CDR1 DFQATT, CDR2 SNEGSKA (reference sequence). The CDR3 bases are TGCAGTGCTAGAGATCTAAACAGATTAGCGGGAGTGACCCTAAGCTCTGGGGCCAACGTCCTGACTTTC. Translating it yields CSARDLNRLAGVTLSSGANVLTF.

This clonotype was counted many times. This sequence joins TRBV7-2 and TRBJ1-2; D gene ambiguous. Germline V lookup: CDR1 SGHTA, CDR2 FQGNSA. CDR3 length: 16 residues. V lost 4 bases and J 0 bases, leaving 15 bases between the germline ends. The CDR3 DNA reads TGTGCCAGCAGCTCGACCCGAGGAGGAGCTAACTATGGCTACACCTTC. Its translation: CASSSTRGGANYGYTF. Filled out from reference TRBV7-2 and TRBJ1-2, the complete variable domain reads GAGVSQSPSNKVTEKGKDVELRCDPISGHTALYWYRQSLGQGLEFLIYFQGNSAPDKSGLPSDRFSAERTGGSVSTLTIQRTQQEDSAVYLCASSSTRGGANYGYTFGSGTRLTVV.

This clonotype was recorded at least ten times. The chain recombines TRBV20-1 with TRBJ2-5; TRBD1 might be the D (6 bases). Germline CDR1 is DFQATT and CDR2 is SNEGSKA (reference sequence). This CDR3 has 14 residues. Trimming shortened V by 2 bases and J by 2 bases, and 12 bases separated the two germline ends. The CDR3 DNA reads TGCAGTGCTAGAATACCAGGGGAGCAAGAGACCCAGTACTTC. Translation: CSARIPGEQETQYF.

This clonotype showed up many times. This chain uses TRBV10-2 with TRBJ1-5; D unresolved. Germline loops: CDR1 WSHSY, CDR2 SAAADI. CDR3 length: 13 residues. Trimming pared 3 bases from V and 7 bases from J, leaving 10 bases between. The CDR3 DNA reads TGCGCCAGCAGTGACGATCTGCACCAGCCCCAGCATTTT. Its protein product is CASSDDLHQPQHF.

The chain carries TRBV27 and TRBJ2-7; 7 bases agree with TRBD1. Germline CDR1 MNHEY, CDR2 SMNVEV (reference sequence). The CDR3 sequence is 14 residues long. V dropped 3 bases and J dropped 5; count of bases not matched to a gene: 7. The CDR3 nucleotides read TGTGCCAGCAGTTTGTCCAGGGGGAGCCACGAGCAGTACTTC. This sequence encodes CASSLSRGSHEQYF.

This clonotype appeared a few times. This chain uses TRBV15 with TRBJ2-5; no firm D call. CDR3 size: 11 residues. Germline CDR1 LNHNV, CDR2 YYDKDF (reference sequence). Trimming stripped 3 bases from V and 5 bases from J, with 4 bases between. This CDR3 is CATSRGETQYF. DNA of the CDR3: TGTGCCACCAGCAGGGGGGAGACCCAGTACTTC.

The chain employs TRBV7-9 and TRBJ2-7; 11 bases fit TRBD1. Germline V gives CDR1 SEHNR, CDR2 FQNEAQ (reference sequence). The trim removed 4 bases at V and 13 bases at J, leaving 6 bases unmatched. This CDR3 is built from 12 residues. CDR3 region: CASSSGDRGIYF. CDR3 nucleotide sequence: TGTGCCAGCAGCTCGGGGGACAGGGGGATATACTTC.

The chain links TRBV10-2 to TRBJ2-7; no firm D call. The CDR3 runs to 10 residues. V gave up 3 bases and J gave up 5 bases, with 2 bases separating them. Germline V gene lookup returns CDR1 WSHSY and CDR2 SAAADI. CDR3 residues: CASSDNEQYF. In nucleotides, the CDR3 is TGCGCCAGCAGTGATAACGAGCAGTACTTC.

The rearrangement links TRBV6-2 or TRBV6-3 to TRBJ2-7; the match to TRBD2 covers 7 bases. The germline gives CDR1 MNHEY, CDR2 SVGEGT. The trim removed 4 bases at V and 7 bases at J, leaving 16 bases unmatched. This CDR3 has 16 amino acids. CDR3 nucleotide sequence: TGTGCCAGCAGTTGGAGGGACGGCGGGAGATTACGAGAGCAGTACTTC. Translating gives CASSWRDGGRLREQYF.

This clonotype showed up many times. The chain uses TRBV27 and TRBJ2-7; D is unclear. The V and J ends lost 6 bases and 4 bases respectively, with 13 bases between them. The CDR3 totals 13 residues. Germline-derived CDR1 and CDR2 are MNHEY and SMNVEV (reference sequence). The CDR3 spells CASSPGGGYEQYF. Written as DNA, the CDR3 is TGTGCCAGCAGCCCGGGCGGTGGGTACGAGCAGTACTTC.

This clonotype was recorded a few times. The chain carries TRBV12-3 or TRBV12-4 and TRBJ2-3; D call uncertain. The CDR3 runs 12 residues. The V gene lost 1 base and the J gene lost 7 bases, with 6 bases spanning the gap. CDR3 nucleotide sequence: TGTGCCAGCAGTTTAGTAGAACATACGCAGTATTTT. It translates to CASSLVEHTQYF.

In this sample, this clonotype turned up many times. The J gene is TRBJ2-3, the V gene TRBV18; possibly TRBD2 for D (5 bases). The germline V gene encodes CDR1 KGHSH and CDR2 LQKENI. Trimming left V 4 bases short and J 4 bases short, with 12 bases between. The CDR3 spans 14 residues. The CDR3 loop reads CASSQDSGADTQYF. DNA for the CDR3: TGTGCCAGCTCACAGGACTCTGGGGCAGATACGCAGTATTTT.

A few counts support this clonotype. The chain is built from TRBV30 and TRBJ2-7, with TRBD1 identical over 7 bases. The CDR3 is made up of 12 amino acids. Germline V CDR1 and CDR2: GTSNPN, SVGIG (reference sequence). The trim removed 5 bases at V and 2 bases at J, leaving 3 bases unmatched. The DNA of the CDR3 is TGTGCCTGGGCCACAGGGGCCTACGAGCAGTACTTC. As protein: CAWATGAYEQYF.

The sample holds many counts of this clonotype. This sequence joins TRBV6-2 or TRBV6-3 and TRBJ2-6, with D tentatively TRBD1 (5 bases). The CDR3 covers 15 residues. Deletions cut 6 bases from V and 4 bases from J, with 13 bases between. The germline CDR1 and CDR2 sequences are MNHEY and SVGEGT. CDR3 in DNA: TGTGCCAGCAGAATGGAAGGGGCAGGGGCCAACGTCCTGACTTTC. Translated, it gives CASRMEGAGANVLTF.

The V gene is TRBV20-1, the J gene TRBJ1-2; D not certain. The CDR3 runs 11 residues. V was pared by 6 bases and J by 6 bases, with 11 bases between. Germline assignment: CDR1 DFQATT and CDR2 SNEGSKA (reference sequence). CDR3 amino acids: CSASPSDGYTF. The CDR3 nucleotides are TGCAGTGCCAGCCCGTCCGATGGCTACACCTTC.

Comment on this clonotype: One end of the junction varies from germline; a read error may be responsible. The V call is TRBV20-1, the J call TRBJ2-3; maybe TRBD2 (5 bases). The CDR3 loop spans 14 amino acids. Germline V gene data show CDR1 as DFQATT and CDR2 as SNEGSKA (reference sequence). CDR3 sequence reads: CSARSGSSTDTRYF. The CDR3 DNA sequence: TGCAGTGCTAGAAGTGGATCTAGCACAGATACGCGGTATTTT.

This clonotype was seen only a few times. The gene calls are TRBV12-3 or TRBV12-4 and TRBJ1-2; 7 bases match TRBD1. The V and J ends lost 4 bases and 5 bases, in that order; junction bases with no gene match: 4. The CDR3 runs to 13 residues. In DNA, the CDR3 is TGTGCCAGCAGTTCGACAGGGATTTATGGCTACACCTTC. Protein sequence: CASSSTGIYGYTF.

The chain combines TRBV7-9 with TRBJ2-7; D call uncertain. Germline V gene sequence: CDR1 SEHNR, CDR2 FQNEAQ (reference sequence). The CDR3 extends over 12 amino acids. V lost 4 bases to trimming and J lost 2 bases, with 6 bases between them. In DNA, the CDR3 is TGTGCCAGCAGCTCCCAAGCCTACGAGCAGTACTTC. Residues: CASSSQAYEQYF.

This clonotype was seen many times. This rearrangement joins TRBV4-2 to TRBJ1-2, with D maybe TRBD1 (5 bases). The CDR3 is 16 amino acids. Germline loops: CDR1 LGHNA, CDR2 YNFKEQ. Between the trimmed V and J ends, which lost 5 bases and 7 bases, there was a span of 23 bases. The CDR3 DNA is TGTGCCAGCAGCAGAGCTCTAGGGACCGAGGAGGGTGGCTACACCTTC. As protein: CASSRALGTEEGGYTF.

Only a few counts were recorded for this clonotype. This chain links TRBV6-2 or TRBV6-3 with TRBJ2-3; 9 bases line up with TRBD2. The ends lost 2 bases at V and 4 bases at J; junction bases unmatched: 16. This CDR3 region has 19 residues. Germline V gene sequence: CDR1 MNHEY, CDR2 SVGEGT. The CDR3 sequence is CASSYTPPWSSGRADTQYF. In nucleotides, the CDR3 is TGTGCCAGCAGTTACACTCCCCCGTGGAGTAGCGGGAGAGCAGATACGCAGTATTTT.

Only a few counts were recorded for this clonotype. V usage is TRBV11-2 and J usage is TRBJ2-2, with D unclear. CDR1 SGHAT and CDR2 FQNNGV come from the germline V gene. V lost 3 bases and J lost 2, with 10 bases in between. This CDR3 region has 15 residues. The CDR3 here is CASSFAGINTGELFF. CDR3 sequence (DNA): TGTGCCAGCAGCTTCGCAGGAATCAACACCGGGGAGCTGTTTTTT.

This chain uses TRBV28 with TRBJ1-2; D is perhaps TRBD1 (5 bases). Germline V gene sequence: CDR1 MDHEN, CDR2 SYDVKM. The ends were cut back, 6 bases at V and 4 bases at J, with 12 bases in the middle. This CDR3 contains 13 residues. CDR3 in DNA: TGTGCCAGCAGGGGACTGAGCATCTATGGCTACACCTTC. Encoded protein: CASRGLSIYGYTF.

In this sample, this clonotype turned up a few times. The J gene is TRBJ2-5, the V gene TRBV12-3 or TRBV12-4; 7 bases are a match to TRBD1. With 6 bases clipped from V and 5 bases from J, the junction kept 6 bases outside the gene matches. The CDR3 covers 13 residues. The CDR3 loop reads CASSRTGAETQYF. For the CDR3, the DNA is TGTGCCAGCAGCCGGACAGGCGCCGAGACCCAGTACTTC.

This clonotype was seen at least ten times. The chain combines TRBV7-6 with TRBJ2-6, with TRBD1 matching 8 bases. V was clipped by 5 bases and J by 4 bases; unmatched bases: 10. Germline lookup yields CDR1 SGHVS and CDR2 FNYEAQ. This CDR3 is 17 amino acids long. The CDR3 loop reads CASSAYTRGLGANVLTF. The CDR3 DNA sequence: TGTGCCAGCAGCGCTTACACCAGGGGGCTAGGGGCCAACGTCCTGACTTTC. The full variable domain, its missing parts supplied by reference TRBV7-6 and TRBJ2-6, is GAGVSQSPRYKVTKRGQDVALRCDPISGHVSLYWYRQALGQGPEFLTYFNYEAQQDKSGLPNDRFSAERPEGSISTLTIQRTEQRDSAMYRCASSAYTRGLGANVLTFGAGSRLTVL.